Below are 20 T cell receptor beta chains sequenced from a single sample in a study of regulatory T cells in long-lasting Graves disease. Documented time point: newly diagnosed GD, antithyroid drugs for less than 3 months. Making the TCR library involved RNA that had been extracted from PBMCs. To make TCR beta libraries, researchers used iRepertoire HTBI primers and Arm-PCR of CDR3 regions. TCRdb re-analysed the multiplex PCR reads in MiXCR, keeping a single row per CDR3 protein. The sample lists roughly 560,000 distinct CDR3 sequences, about 16% occurring once. The sample was also reused in another study, on T cells in Graves' hyperthyroidism and ophthalmopathy.

This specimen consisted of peripheral blood mononuclear cells (PBMCs), obtained at new diagnosis, from a patient treated with antithyroid drugs. Receptors originate from a woman aged 40 to 65 with Graves disease.

The CDR3 loop reads CASSQGRLTQPLYEQYF. Written as DNA, the CDR3 is TGCGCCAGCAGCCAAGGTCGACTCACTCAACCTCTCTACGAGCAGTACTTC. The chain combines TRBV4-1 with TRBJ2-7; D remains ambiguous. Per germline, CDR1 MGHRA and CDR2 YSYEKL. This CDR3 has 17 residues. Trimming stripped 1 base from V and 3 bases from J, with 19 bases between.

The CDR3 DNA reads as TGTGCCAGGGGGACAGCCGCCCGCGGGGCCAACGTCCTGACTTTC. This encodes CARGTAARGANVLTF. The V call is TRBV2, the J call TRBJ2-6; TRBD1 agrees at 7 bases. The CDR3 spans 15 residues. The germline V gene encodes CDR1 SNHLY and CDR2 FYNNEI. Unmatched junction bases numbered 9, after V lost 9 bases and J lost 4 bases.

This sequence joins TRBV27 and TRBJ2-7; 11 nucleotides agree with TRBD1. J lost 2 bases, V lost 4 bases, and 4 bases had no gene match. CDR1 and CDR2 from the germline V gene are MNHEY and SMNVEV (reference sequence). The CDR3 runs to 15 residues. This CDR3 reads CASSSRTGGTYEQYF. CDR3 sequence (DNA): TGTGCCAGCAGTTCGAGGACAGGGGGCACCTACGAGCAGTACTTC.

In its sample, this clonotype was seen many times. V usage is TRBV29-1 and J usage is TRBJ2-5, with 7 bases that match TRBD1. Germline assignment: CDR1 SQVTM and CDR2 ANQGSEA. The V gene end was trimmed by 7 bases and the J gene end by 1 base; junction bases not matched to a gene: 9. The CDR3 length is 14 residues. CDR3 in DNA: TGCAGCGCGTACACGGGACAGCTCCAAGAGACCCAGTACTTC. Residues: CSAYTGQLQETQYF.

This chain connects TRBV19 to TRBJ2-1; TRBD1 matches 12 bases. Germline CDR1 and CDR2: LNHDA and SQIVND (reference sequence). The V segment lost 2 bases and the J segment 2 bases; nucleotides outside the gene matches: 10. This CDR3 comprises 19 residues. The CDR3 sequence: CASSIKGQGAGWTYNEQFF. DNA for the CDR3: TGTGCCAGTAGTATAAAGGGACAGGGGGCTGGGTGGACCTACAATGAGCAGTTCTTC.

This clonotype was found a few times. The gene calls are TRBV27 and TRBJ1-2; D is undetermined. The CDR3 runs to 14 residues. Germline V gene data show CDR1 as MNHEY and CDR2 as SMNVEV (reference sequence). V lost 2 bases, J lost 6 bases, and 13 bases lay in between. CDR3 protein: CASSLKGSGHGYTF. The CDR3, as DNA: TGTGCCAGCAGTTTAAAAGGGTCGGGCCATGGCTACACCTTC.

The chain recombines TRBV20-1 with TRBJ1-5; tentatively, D is TRBD1 (5 bases). V lost 3 bases, J lost 0 bases, and 9 bases lay in between. The length of the CDR3 is 14 residues. Germline CDR1 is DFQATT and CDR2 is SNEGSKA (reference sequence). The CDR3 reads CSASWQGSNQPQHF. In nucleotides, the CDR3 is TGCAGTGCTAGCTGGCAGGGTAGCAATCAGCCCCAGCATTTT.

Concerning this clonotype itself: This may come from a read error, since a much larger clone is one base off. The chain has TRBV27 and TRBJ1-4; D gene unclear. The CDR3 sequence is 14 residues long. Germline loops: CDR1 MNHEY, CDR2 SMNVEV (reference sequence). V was trimmed by 5 bases and J by 6 bases, leaving 13 bases between them. This chain's CDR3 is CASSLNRAYEKLFF. CDR3 coding DNA: TGTGCCAGCAGTCTCAACCGCGCTTATGAAAAACTGTTTTTT.

In its sample, this clonotype was seen a few times. The rearrangement joins TRBV6-1 to TRBJ2-5, with 10 bases identical to TRBD2. Germline CDR1 is MNHNS and CDR2 is SASEGT. The CDR3 runs 14 residues. The junction had 7 bases not matched to a gene; V was cut back by 6 bases and J by 6 bases. CDR3 nucleotide sequence: TGTGCCAGCAGGCGGGCTAGCGGGGGCCAGACCCAGTACTTC. It is translated as CASRRASGGQTQYF.

This clonotype was seen repeatedly, ten times or more. The chain carries TRBV28 and TRBJ1-1, with D uncertain. The CDR3 is 14 amino acids. V lost 6 bases to trimming and J lost 1 base, with 12 bases between them. Germline V gene data show CDR1 as MDHEN and CDR2 as SYDVKM. Written as DNA, the CDR3 is TGTGCCAGCAGCTTGGAAAAGGGGAACACTGAAGCTTTCTTT. Residues: CASSLEKGNTEAFF.

This clonotype was seen ten or more times. The genes are TRBV27 and TRBJ1-4, with a tentative D call TRBD1 (5 bases). This CDR3 is built from 16 residues. V was clipped by 6 bases and J by 8 bases, with 22 bases between them. Germline V gene sequence: CDR1 MNHEY, CDR2 SMNVEV (reference sequence). The CDR3: CASRAGRGSRGEKLFF. DNA for the CDR3: TGTGCCAGCAGGGCCGGGAGGGGTTCAAGAGGGGAAAAACTGTTTTTT.

This clonotype has a single count. The J gene is TRBJ2-6, the V gene TRBV5-1, with D perhaps matching TRBD1 or TRBD2 (6 bases each). This CDR3 has 16 residues. Germline V gives CDR1 SGHRS, CDR2 YFSETQ. V lost 9 bases to trimming and J lost 0 bases, with 16 bases between them. CDR3 in amino acids: CATMGGPLSGANVLTF. The CDR3 coding sequence is TGCGCCACAATGGGGGGCCCCCTCTCTGGGGCCAACGTCCTGACTTTC.

In the case of this clonotype: A much larger clonotype is one base distant, so this may be a read error. V and J are TRBV5-1 and TRBJ1-6; D perhaps matches TRBD1 (6 bases). The CDR3 runs to 13 residues. In germline, CDR1 is SGHRS, CDR2 YFSETQ. The V end lost 3 bases, the J end lost 11 bases, and 12 bases lay between the germline ends. CDR3 protein: CASSSGQNPPLHF. In DNA form, the CDR3 reads TGCGCCAGCAGCTCCGGACAGAATCCACCCCTCCACTTT.

This clonotype has a handful of counts. This sequence joins TRBV3-1 and TRBJ1-3; D perhaps matches TRBD1 (5 bases). Germline CDR1 reads LGHDT; CDR2 reads YNNKEL (reference sequence). Trimming took off 2 bases at V and 6 bases at J, with 14 bases between the two ends. This CDR3 has 15 residues. For the CDR3, the DNA is TGTGCCAGCAGCCAAAGTTACGGTGGGGCAAACACCATATATTTT. Translated: CASSQSYGGANTIYF.

This clonotype has a count of ten or more. This rearrangement joins TRBV2 to TRBJ1-4; TRBD1 matches at 7 bases. V lost 8 bases and J lost 3; bases outside the gene matches: 6. Germline V gene sequence: CDR1 SNHLY, CDR2 FYNNEI. CDR3 size: 14 residues. The CDR3 is CASGYGTANEKLFF. CDR3 nucleotides: TGTGCCAGCGGCTACGGGACAGCTAATGAAAAACTGTTTTTT.

In its sample, this clonotype was seen many times. V and J are TRBV2 and TRBJ1-3; D gene uncertain. Germline V gives CDR1 SNHLY, CDR2 FYNNEI. This CDR3 is built from 15 residues. The ends were cut back, 3 bases at V and 0 bases at J, with 9 bases in the middle. CDR3 nucleotide sequence: TGTGCCAGCAGTGAGTACAGCAGCTCTGGAAACACCATATATTTT. It translates to CASSEYSSSGNTIYF.

At least ten counts were recorded for this clonotype. The CDR3 nucleotides are TGCAGCGCATCGGACAGGGACGGTGGCACTGAAGCTTTCTTT. Translated, it gives CSASDRDGGTEAFF. The chain couples TRBV29-1 to TRBJ1-1, with 8 nucleotides matching TRBD1. The CDR3 runs to 14 residues. V lost 7 bases, J lost 4 bases, and 11 bases stayed unmatched. The germline V gene has CDR1 SQVTM and CDR2 ANQGSEA.

The sample holds many counts of this clonotype. The rearrangement joins TRBV27 to TRBJ1-2; 9 bases are a match to TRBD1. In germline, CDR1 is MNHEY, CDR2 SMNVEV (reference sequence). CDR3 length: 14 amino acids. J was trimmed by 8 bases and V by 5 bases; bases with no gene match: 9. Here the CDR3 DNA reads TGTGCCAGCAGTCCGGACAGGGGAGTGAGGGGCTACACCTTC. It codes for CASSPDRGVRGYTF.

There are a few counts of this clonotype. The chain employs TRBV7-2 and TRBJ1-1; D is perhaps TRBD1 (5 bases). Germline lookup yields CDR1 SGHTA and CDR2 FQGNSA. Trimming stripped 2 bases from V and 4 bases from J, with 14 bases between. The length of the CDR3 is 15 residues. The CDR3 here is CASSLWGGEGTEAFF. The CDR3 nucleotides read TGTGCCAGCAGCTTATGGGGAGGGGAGGGCACTGAAGCTTTCTTT.

The chain has TRBV6-5 and TRBJ2-1; TRBD1 is a possible D gene (6 bases). There are 15 residues in the CDR3. The germline V gene has CDR1 MNHEY and CDR2 SVGAGI. V shed 4 bases and J shed 2 bases, with 12 bases lying between them. The CDR3 spells CASSFGGGPYNEQFF. CDR3 coding DNA: TGTGCCAGCAGTTTTGGTGGGGGCCCCTACAATGAGCAGTTCTTC.